Here is one T cell receptor (beta chain) with its context. Its antigen remains unknown. The entry originates in a study of T cell repertoires in ileal Crohn's disease. The method was immunoSEQ multiplex PCR; TCRdb's version includes in-frame clones alone and lacks a portion of them. The table shows more than 9,000 clones, with about 80% occurring only once. General observations from the study: Endoscopic recurrence occurred in every patient whose clonality exceeded 26.8%. Clonal expansions were more frequent in active smokers than non-smokers at surgery. Sorted CD8 T cells held more high-frequency clones than CD4.

Material for sequencing was ileal tissue. The sequence was collected from an adult with Crohn's disease.

The CDR3 reads CASSPAGGPGELFF. Here the CDR3 DNA reads TGTGCCAGCTCACCGGCAGGGGGTCCCGGGGAGCTGTTTTTT. This chain connects TRBV18 to TRBJ2-2, with 7 bases aligning to TRBD1. The CDR3 is 14 amino acids. Germline lookup yields CDR1 KGHSH and CDR2 LQKENI. After removal of 3 bases from V and 6 bases from J, the junction contained 4 bases not matched to a gene.